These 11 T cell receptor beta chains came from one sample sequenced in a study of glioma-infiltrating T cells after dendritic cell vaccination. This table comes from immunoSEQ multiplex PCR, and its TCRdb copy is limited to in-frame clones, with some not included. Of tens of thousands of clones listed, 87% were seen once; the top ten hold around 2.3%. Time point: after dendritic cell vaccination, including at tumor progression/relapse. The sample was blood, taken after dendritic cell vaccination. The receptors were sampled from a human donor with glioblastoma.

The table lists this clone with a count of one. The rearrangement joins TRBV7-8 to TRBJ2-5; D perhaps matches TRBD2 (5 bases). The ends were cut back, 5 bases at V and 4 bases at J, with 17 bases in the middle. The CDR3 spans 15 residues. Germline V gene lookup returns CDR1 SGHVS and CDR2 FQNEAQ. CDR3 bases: TGTGCCAGCAGCCCGCCCCGGGGTCCCAGAGAGACCCAGTACTTC. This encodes CASSPPRGPRETQYF.

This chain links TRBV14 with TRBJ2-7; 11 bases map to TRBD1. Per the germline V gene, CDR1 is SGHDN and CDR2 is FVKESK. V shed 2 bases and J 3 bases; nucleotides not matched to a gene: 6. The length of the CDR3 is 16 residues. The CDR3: CASSQPGTGGLYEQYF. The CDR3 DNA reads TGTGCCAGCAGCCAACCCGGGACAGGGGGGCTCTACGAGCAGTACTTC.

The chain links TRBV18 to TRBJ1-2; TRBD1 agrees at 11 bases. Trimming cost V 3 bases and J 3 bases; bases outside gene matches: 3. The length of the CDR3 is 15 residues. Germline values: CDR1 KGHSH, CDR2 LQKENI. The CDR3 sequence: CASSPGQGADYGYTF. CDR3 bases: TGTGCCAGCTCACCCGGACAGGGGGCAGACTATGGCTACACCTTC. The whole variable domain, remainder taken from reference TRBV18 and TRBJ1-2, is NAGVMQNPRHLVRRRGQEARLRCSPMKGHSHVYWYRQLPEEGLKFMVYLQKENIIDESGMPKERFSAEFPKEGPSILRIQQVVRGDSAAYFCASSPGQGADYGYTFGSGTRLTVV.

In nucleotides, the CDR3 is TGTGCCAGCAGACGGACTAGCGGGGGGCGGGAGACCCAGTACTTC. It encodes CASRRTSGGRETQYF. The chain uses TRBV6-5 and TRBJ2-5, with TRBD2 matching over 14 bases. Germline assignment: CDR1 MNHEY and CDR2 SVGAGI. V lost 6 bases and J lost 5; bases outside the gene matches: 5. This CDR3 spans 15 amino acids.

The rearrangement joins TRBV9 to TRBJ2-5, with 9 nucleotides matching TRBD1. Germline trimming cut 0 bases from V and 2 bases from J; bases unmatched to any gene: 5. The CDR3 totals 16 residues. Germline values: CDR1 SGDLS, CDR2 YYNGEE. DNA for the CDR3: TGTGCCAGCAGCGTAGCCTTAGACAGGGGGCAAGAGACCCAGTACTTC. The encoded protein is CASSVALDRGQETQYF.

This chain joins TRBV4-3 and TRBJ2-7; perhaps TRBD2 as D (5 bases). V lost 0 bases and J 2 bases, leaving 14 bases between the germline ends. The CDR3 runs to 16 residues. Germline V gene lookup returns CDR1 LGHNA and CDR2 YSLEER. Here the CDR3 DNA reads TGCGCCAGCAGCCAAGATCGAGGGTACTCAACCTACGAGCAGTACTTC. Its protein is CASSQDRGYSTYEQYF.

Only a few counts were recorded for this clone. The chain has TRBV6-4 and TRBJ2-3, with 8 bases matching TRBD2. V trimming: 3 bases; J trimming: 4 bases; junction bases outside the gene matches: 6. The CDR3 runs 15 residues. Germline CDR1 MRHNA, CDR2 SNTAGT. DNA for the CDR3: TGTGCCAGCAGTGAAGGTAGCGGGGAATCAGATACGCAGTATTTT. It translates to CASSEGSGESDTQYF.

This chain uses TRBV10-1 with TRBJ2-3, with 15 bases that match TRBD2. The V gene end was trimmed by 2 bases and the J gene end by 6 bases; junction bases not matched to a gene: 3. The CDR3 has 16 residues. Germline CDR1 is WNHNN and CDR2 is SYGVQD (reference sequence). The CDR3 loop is CASSEGTSGGLDTQYF. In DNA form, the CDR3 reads TGCGCCAGCAGTGAGGGGACTAGCGGGGGGTTGGATACGCAGTATTTT.

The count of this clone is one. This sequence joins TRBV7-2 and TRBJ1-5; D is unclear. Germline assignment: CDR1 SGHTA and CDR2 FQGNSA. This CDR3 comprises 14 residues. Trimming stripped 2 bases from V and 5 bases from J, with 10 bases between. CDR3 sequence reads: CASSLRWEDQPQHF. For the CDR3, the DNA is TGTGCCAGCAGCTTAAGGTGGGAGGATCAGCCCCAGCATTTT.

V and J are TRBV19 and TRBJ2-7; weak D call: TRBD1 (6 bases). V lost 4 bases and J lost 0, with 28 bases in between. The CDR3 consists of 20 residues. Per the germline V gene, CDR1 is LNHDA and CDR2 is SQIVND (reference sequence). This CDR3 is CASSTPSGTRALPSSYEQYF. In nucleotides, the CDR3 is TGTGCCAGTAGTACCCCGTCCGGGACACGAGCCCTTCCTAGCTCCTACGAGCAGTACTTC.

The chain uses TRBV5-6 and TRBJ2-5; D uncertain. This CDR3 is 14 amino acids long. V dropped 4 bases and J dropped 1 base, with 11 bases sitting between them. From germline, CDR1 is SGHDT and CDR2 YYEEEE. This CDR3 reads CASSPTVSQETQYF. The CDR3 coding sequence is TGTGCCAGCAGCCCTACAGTGAGCCAAGAGACCCAGTACTTC.